This TCR beta chain was documented in a study of blood T cells in healthy people across ages. Only a few counts were recorded for this clonotype. Germline CDR1 is MNHNY and CDR2 is SVGAGI (reference sequence). The CDR3 sequence is 13 residues long. Trimming stripped 7 bases from V and 5 bases from J, with 14 bases between. Primed by a sample-barcoded 5' primer and a J-beta primer mix, a second PCR proceeded for about 6 to 11 cycles. TCRdb passed the 5' RACE reads through MiXCR, listing each CDR3 protein once. The sample holds about 2 million distinct CDR3 sequences, roughly 52% seen once. This sequence was found in a middle-aged woman in good health. The rearrangement links TRBV6-6 to TRBJ1-2, with D unresolved. Sequenced input: blood. The CDR3 loop reads CASISDGLYGYTF. CDR3 nucleotide sequence: TGTGCCAGCATTTCGGACGGTTTATATGGCTACACCTTC.